This TCR beta chain was sequenced for a study of blood T cell repertoires in COVID-19. Across the study: PBMCs, B-cell-depleted T cells, or T cells provided the cDNA or gDNA that made up the material.

Assay used: immunoSEQ multiplex PCR; TCRdb lists only in-frame clones, some missing. The repertoire holds about 300,000 clones, with about 87% as singletons. The sample comprised peripheral blood. This TCR was recovered from an older man with acute or convalescent COVID-19.

The CDR3 loop reads CASSRGRGVNQPQHF. DNA for the CDR3: TGTGCCAGCAGTAGGGGCAGGGGGGTGAATCAGCCCCAGCATTTT. The gene calls are TRBV27 and TRBJ1-5; 7 positions agree with TRBD1. Trimming at V came to 5 bases and at J to 4 bases, leaving 8 bases not matched to a gene. Per the germline V gene, CDR1 is MNHEY and CDR2 is SMNVEV (reference sequence). The CDR3 consists of 15 residues.